Each of the 8 T cell receptor beta chains below was sequenced from the same sample in a study of blood T cell repertoires in COVID-19. The table came from immunoSEQ multiplex PCR; TCRdb's copy has only in-frame clones and leaves some out. Of 150,000 to 200,000 clones listed, around 84% are singletons. The sample was peripheral blood. The receptors originated from a woman over 75 with acute or convalescent COVID-19.

The genes are TRBV11-2 and TRBJ1-3; 12 bases are a match to TRBD1. This CDR3 has 16 residues. V lost 3 bases to trimming and J lost 4 bases; unmatched junction nucleotides: 4. The V gene's germline CDR1 is SGHAT and CDR2 FQNNGV. CDR3 DNA: TGTGCCAGCAGCTTCTCTGGGACAGGGGGCGGAAACACCATATATTTT. Its protein is CASSFSGTGGGNTIYF.

The chain combines TRBV4-3 with TRBJ1-4; TRBD1 is a possible D gene (6 bases). CDR3 length equals 18 residues. Looked up from germline, CDR1 is LGHNA and CDR2 is YSLEER. The germline V and J ends were trimmed by 3 bases and 8 bases, with 25 bases remaining between them. Written as DNA, the CDR3 is TGCGCCAGCAGCCACCTACCCAGGGGTAGTCTAACGGGCGAAAAACTGTTTTTT. This translates into CASSHLPRGSLTGEKLFF.

The chain couples TRBV2 to TRBJ2-7; a weak D match, TRBD2 (5 bases). The CDR3 runs to 14 residues. Germline assignment: CDR1 SNHLY and CDR2 FYNNEI. V lost 6 bases, J lost 0 bases, and 12 bases lay in between. The CDR3 DNA sequence: TGTGCCAGCAGCCCCCGCCGGGGCTCCTACGAGCAGTACTTC. Its translation is CASSPRRGSYEQYF.

V is TRBV4-1 and J is TRBJ1-3, with TRBD1 as a possible D gene (6 bases). V lost 3 bases and J lost 0, with 9 bases in between. Germline CDR1 and CDR2: MGHRA and YSYEKL. There are 15 residues in the CDR3. CDR3 in DNA: TGCGCCAGCAGCCAGGAGGACAGCTCTGGAAACACCATATATTTT. It yields the protein CASSQEDSSGNTIYF.

The chain combines TRBV5-1 with TRBJ2-1; weak D call: TRBD2 (7 bases). Per germline, CDR1 SGHRS and CDR2 YFSETQ. This CDR3 contains 15 residues. Trimming removed 0 bases at V and 7 bases at J, with 14 bases between. The CDR3 is CASSLDRGAANEQFF. The CDR3 bases are TGCGCCAGCAGCTTGGATCGGGGGGCGGCTAATGAGCAGTTCTTC.

This chain connects TRBV4-3 to TRBJ1-1; TRBD1 matches at 8 bases. The CDR3 has 17 amino acids. Germline V gene lookup returns CDR1 LGHNA and CDR2 YSLEER. Trimming at V came to 2 bases and at J to 1 base, leaving 9 bases not matched to a gene. The CDR3 sequence is CASSQTIQGARNTEAFF. CDR3 nucleotide sequence: TGCGCCAGCAGCCAAACGATCCAGGGGGCTAGGAACACTGAAGCTTTCTTT.

The chain carries TRBV27 and TRBJ2-7, with D uncertain. CDR1 MNHEY and CDR2 SMNVEV come from the germline V gene (reference sequence). V lost 5 bases to trimming and J lost 2 bases, with 10 bases between them. The CDR3 covers 13 residues. The CDR3 reads CASSPSAPYEQYF. In DNA, the CDR3 is TGTGCCAGCAGTCCGAGCGCGCCCTACGAGCAGTACTTC.

This clone was observed once. The chain recombines TRBV6-2 or TRBV6-3 with TRBJ2-7; tentatively, D is TRBD1 (6 bases). The CDR3 is 13 amino acids. Germline V lookup: CDR1 MNHEY, CDR2 SVGEGT. V lost 2 bases to trimming and J lost 6 bases, with 11 bases between them. CDR3 DNA: TGTGCCAGCAGTTACGAACAGGGTGGCGAGCAGTACTTC. It is translated as CASSYEQGGEQYF.